This TCR beta chain was recorded in a study of cytotoxic CD8 clonotypes in ibrutinib-treated CLL. Study-wide background: Enrolment comprised approximately 10 relapsed/refractory and more than 14 treatment-naive patients; about 17 were IGHV unmutated. Outcomes included approximately 25 partial and 2 complete responses; after median roughly 71 months, approximately 14 stayed remitted and 12 progressed. Whole-study results and caveats: Public clonotypes occurred uncommonly; on treatment, they contracted or remained stable.

Some clones are missing from TCRdb's copy, which holds only in-frame ones; the method was immunoSEQ multiplex PCR. The sample includes 120,000 to 150,000 clones, 70% to 80% of them seen just once. Germline V gene sequence: CDR1 MNHEY, CDR2 SVGAGI. Trimming removed 1 base at V and 5 bases at J, with 11 bases between. CDR3 length equals 15 residues. Remarks on this clone: The antigen remains unidentified.

The sequence was collected from a human donor with chronic lymphocytic leukemia. The rearrangement uses TRBV6-5 and TRBJ1-4, with D possibly TRBD1 on 5 matching bases. The sequencing here drew on PBMCs, taken after 12 months of ibrutinib treatment. CDR3 region: CASSYWRGMNEKLFF. The CDR3, as DNA: TGTGCCAGCAGTTACTGGAGGGGTATGAATGAAAAACTGTTTTTT.